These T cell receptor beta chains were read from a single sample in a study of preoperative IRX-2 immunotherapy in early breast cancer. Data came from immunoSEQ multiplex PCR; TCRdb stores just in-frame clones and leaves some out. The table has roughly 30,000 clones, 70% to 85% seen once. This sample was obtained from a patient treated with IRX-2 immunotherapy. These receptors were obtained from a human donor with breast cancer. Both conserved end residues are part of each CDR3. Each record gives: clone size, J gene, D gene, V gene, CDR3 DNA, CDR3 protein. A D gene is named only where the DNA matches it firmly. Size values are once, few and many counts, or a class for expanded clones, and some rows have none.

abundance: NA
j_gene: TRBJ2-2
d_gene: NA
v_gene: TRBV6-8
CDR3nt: TGTGCCAGCAGTTGGACCACCGGGGAGCTGTTTTTT
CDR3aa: CASSWTTGELFF

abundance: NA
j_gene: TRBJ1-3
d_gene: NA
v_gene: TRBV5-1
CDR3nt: TGCGCCAGCAGCTTGGAAGGGGGGGCGCACTCTGGAAACACCATATATTTT
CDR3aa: CASSLEGGAHSGNTIYF

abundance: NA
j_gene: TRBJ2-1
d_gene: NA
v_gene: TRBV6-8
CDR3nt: TGTGCCAGCAGTCCCCGCGAGGGCTCTGACAATGAGCAGTTCTTC
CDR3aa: CASSPREGSDNEQFF

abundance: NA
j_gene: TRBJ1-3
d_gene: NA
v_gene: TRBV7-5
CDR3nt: TGTGCCAGCAGCCCCTGGGACACCTTGGAGGTCCCCATATATTTT
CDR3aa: CASSPWDTLEVPIYF

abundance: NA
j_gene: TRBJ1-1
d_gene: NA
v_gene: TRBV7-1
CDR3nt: TGTGCCAGCAGCCCAGGGGCGGAACGGGTAGCTTTCTTT
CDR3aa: CASSPGAERVAFF

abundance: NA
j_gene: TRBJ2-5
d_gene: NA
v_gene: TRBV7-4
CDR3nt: TGTGCCAGCAGCCAAGATCTGCGAGGGTTGACCCAGTACTTC
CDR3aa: CASSQDLRGLTQYF

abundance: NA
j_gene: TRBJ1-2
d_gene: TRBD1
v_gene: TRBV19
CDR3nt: TGTGCCAGCAGCCCCAGGGGGTCAGGGCTGAGCAACTATGGCTACACCTTC
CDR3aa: CASSPRGSGLSNYGYTF

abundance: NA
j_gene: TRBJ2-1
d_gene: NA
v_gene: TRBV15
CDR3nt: TGTGCCACCAGCAGAGGTTTGATTATGCAGGGGTATGAGCAGTTCTTC
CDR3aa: CATSRGLIMQGYEQFF

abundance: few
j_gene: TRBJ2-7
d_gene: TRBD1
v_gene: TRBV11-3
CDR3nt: TGTGCCAGCAGCTTGACGGGCCGGGACAGGAGCACCTACGAGCAGTACTTC
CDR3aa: CASSLTGRDRSTYEQYF

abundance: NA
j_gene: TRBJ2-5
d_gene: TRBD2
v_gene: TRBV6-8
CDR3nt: TGTGCCAGCATCCCGAGGGCTAGCGGGGGGGCGCGTGAGACCCAGTACTTC
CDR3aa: CASIPRASGGARETQYF

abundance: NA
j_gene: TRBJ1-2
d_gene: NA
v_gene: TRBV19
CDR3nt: TGTGCCACCACGTTACCCGGCTATGGCTACACCTTC
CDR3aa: CATTLPGYGYTF

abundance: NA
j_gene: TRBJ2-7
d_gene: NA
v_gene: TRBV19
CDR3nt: TGTGCCAGTAGTATCGTCGGGGGGCTTATTCACGAGCAGTACTTC
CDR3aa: CASSIVGGLIHEQYF

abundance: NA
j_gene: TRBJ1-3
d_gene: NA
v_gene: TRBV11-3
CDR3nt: TGTGCCAGCACCACCTGGGGGGGGGCCGGAAACACCATATATTTT
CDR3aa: CASTTWGGAGNTIYF

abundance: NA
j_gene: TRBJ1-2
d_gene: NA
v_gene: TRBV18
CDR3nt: TGTGCCAGCTCACCGGATCACTACACTAACTATGGCTACACCTTC
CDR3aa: CASSPDHYTNYGYTF

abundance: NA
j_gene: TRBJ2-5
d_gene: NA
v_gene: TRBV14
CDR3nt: TGTGCCAGCAGCCAGTCGCGTTTTGGGGAGACCCAGTACTTC
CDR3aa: CASSQSRFGETQYF

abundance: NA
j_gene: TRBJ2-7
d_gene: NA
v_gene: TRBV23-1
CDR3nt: TGCGCCAGCAGCCGGGGTGGGACGGGAGCCTACGAGCAGTACTTC
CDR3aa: CASSRGGTGAYEQYF

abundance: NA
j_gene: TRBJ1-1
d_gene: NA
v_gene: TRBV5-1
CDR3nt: TGCGCCAGCAGCTTAGCGGGGGGTATGAACACTGAAGCTTTCTTT
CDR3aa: CASSLAGGMNTEAFF

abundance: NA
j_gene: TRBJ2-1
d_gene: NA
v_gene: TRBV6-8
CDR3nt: TGTGCCAGCAGAACAAGGGGCAGCTCCTACAATGAGCAGTTCTTC
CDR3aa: CASRTRGSSYNEQFF

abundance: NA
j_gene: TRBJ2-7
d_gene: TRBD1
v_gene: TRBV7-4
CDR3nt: TGTGCCAGAAGCCTCCGGGACAGGGAAGACGAGCAGTACTTC
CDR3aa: CARSLRDREDEQYF

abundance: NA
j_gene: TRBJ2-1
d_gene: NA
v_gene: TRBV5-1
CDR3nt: TGCGCCAGCAGCGATCAGGTATCCTACAATGAGCAGTTCTTC
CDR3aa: CASSDQVSYNEQFF

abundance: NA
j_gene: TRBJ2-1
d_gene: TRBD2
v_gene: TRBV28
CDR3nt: TGTGCCAGCAGTTGGGGACTAGCGGGAGTTGGGGGAAATGAGCAGTTCTTC
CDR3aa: CASSWGLAGVGGNEQFF

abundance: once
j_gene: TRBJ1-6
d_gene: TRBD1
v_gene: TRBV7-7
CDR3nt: TGTGCCAGCAGCTTGGGGGGGACAGGGGATAATTCACCCCTCCACTTT
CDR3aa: CASSLGGTGDNSPLHF

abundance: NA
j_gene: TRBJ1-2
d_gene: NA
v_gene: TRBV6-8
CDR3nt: TGTGCCAGCAGTTACCCCCACAGTCCGGATGGCTACACCTTC
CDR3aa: CASSYPHSPDGYTF

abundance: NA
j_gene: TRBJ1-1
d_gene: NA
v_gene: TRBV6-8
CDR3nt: TGTGCCAGCAGTTACTCGATGGTGGGGAAGAACACTGAAGCTTTCTTT
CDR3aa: CASSYSMVGKNTEAFF